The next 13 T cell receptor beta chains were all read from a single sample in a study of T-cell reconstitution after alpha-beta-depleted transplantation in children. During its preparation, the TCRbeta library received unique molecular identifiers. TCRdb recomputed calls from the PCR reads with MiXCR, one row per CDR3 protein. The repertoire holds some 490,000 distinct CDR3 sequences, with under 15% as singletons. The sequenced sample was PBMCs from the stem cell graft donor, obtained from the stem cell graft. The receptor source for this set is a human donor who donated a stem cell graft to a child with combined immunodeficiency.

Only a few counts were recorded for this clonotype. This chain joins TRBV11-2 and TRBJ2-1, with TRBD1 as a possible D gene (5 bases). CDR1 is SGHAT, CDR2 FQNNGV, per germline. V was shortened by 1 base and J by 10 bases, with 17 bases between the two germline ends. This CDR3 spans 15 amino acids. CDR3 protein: CASSLGGLASSEQFF. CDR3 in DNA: TGTGCCAGCAGCTTAGGGGGCTTAGCATCCTCCGAGCAGTTCTTC. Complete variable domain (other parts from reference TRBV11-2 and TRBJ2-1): EAGVAQSPRYKIIEKRQSVAFWCNPISGHATLYWYQQILGQGPKLLIQFQNNGVVDDSQLPKDRFSAERLKGVDSTLKIQPAKLEDSAVYLCASSLGGLASSEQFFGPGTRLTVL.

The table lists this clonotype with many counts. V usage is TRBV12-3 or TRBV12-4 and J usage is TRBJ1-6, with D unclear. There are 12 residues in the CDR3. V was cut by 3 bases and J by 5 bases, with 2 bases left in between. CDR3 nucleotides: TGTGCCAGCAGTTTTAATAATTCACCCCTCCACTTT. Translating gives CASSFNNSPLHF.

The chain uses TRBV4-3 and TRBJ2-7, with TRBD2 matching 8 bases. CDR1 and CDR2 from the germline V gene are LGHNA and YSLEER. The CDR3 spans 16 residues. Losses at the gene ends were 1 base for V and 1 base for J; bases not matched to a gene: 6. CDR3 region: CASSQGRLAGSYEQYF. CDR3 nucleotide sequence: TGCGCCAGCAGCCAAGGGCGGCTAGCGGGTTCCTACGAGCAGTACTTC.

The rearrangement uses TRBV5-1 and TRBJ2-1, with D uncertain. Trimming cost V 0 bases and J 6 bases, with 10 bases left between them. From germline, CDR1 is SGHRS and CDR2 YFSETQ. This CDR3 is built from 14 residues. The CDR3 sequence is CASSLALDPNEQFF. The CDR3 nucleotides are TGCGCCAGCAGCTTGGCCCTGGATCCCAATGAGCAGTTCTTC.

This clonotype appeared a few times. CDR3 protein: CAISNLQGSSYNEQFF. The CDR3 coding sequence is TGTGCCATCAGTAACCTTCAGGGGAGCTCCTACAATGAGCAGTTCTTC. The chain joins TRBV10-3 to TRBJ2-1; a possible D gene is TRBD1 (6 bases). The CDR3 runs 16 residues. The V end was cut by 5 bases, the J end by 0 bases, with 14 bases between. Germline assignment: CDR1 ENHRY and CDR2 SYGVKD.

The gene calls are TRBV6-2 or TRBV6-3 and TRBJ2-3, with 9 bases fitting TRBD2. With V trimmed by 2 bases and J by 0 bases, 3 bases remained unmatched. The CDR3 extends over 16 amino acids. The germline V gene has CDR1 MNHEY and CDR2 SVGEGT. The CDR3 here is CASSYGLALSTDTQYF. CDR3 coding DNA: TGTGCCAGCAGTTACGGACTAGCGCTTAGCACAGATACGCAGTATTTT.

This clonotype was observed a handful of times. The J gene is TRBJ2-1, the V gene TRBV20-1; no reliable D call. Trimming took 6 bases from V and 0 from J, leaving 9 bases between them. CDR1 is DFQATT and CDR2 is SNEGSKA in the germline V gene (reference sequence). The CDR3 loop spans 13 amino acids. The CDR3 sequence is CSALKSSYNEQFF. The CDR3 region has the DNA TGCAGTGCCCTCAAAAGCTCCTACAATGAGCAGTTCTTC.

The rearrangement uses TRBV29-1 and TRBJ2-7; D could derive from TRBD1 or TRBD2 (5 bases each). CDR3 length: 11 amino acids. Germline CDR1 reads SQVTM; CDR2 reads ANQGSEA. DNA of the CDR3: TGCAGGACGACGGGGCCCTACGAGCAGTACTTC. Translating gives CRTTGPYEQYF.

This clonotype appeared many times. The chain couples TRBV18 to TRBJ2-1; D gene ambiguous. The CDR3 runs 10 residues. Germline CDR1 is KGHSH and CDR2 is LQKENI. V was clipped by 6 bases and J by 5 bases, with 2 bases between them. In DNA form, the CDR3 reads TGTGCCAGCTCTCACAATGAGCAGTTCTTC. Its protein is CASSHNEQFF.

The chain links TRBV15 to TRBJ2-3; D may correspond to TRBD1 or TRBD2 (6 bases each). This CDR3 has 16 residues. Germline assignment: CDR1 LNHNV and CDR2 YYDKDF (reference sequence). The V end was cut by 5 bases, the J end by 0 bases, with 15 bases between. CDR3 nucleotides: TGTGCCACCAGCCACGGGGGCGCGCCAAGCACAGATACGCAGTATTTT. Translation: CATSHGGAPSTDTQYF.

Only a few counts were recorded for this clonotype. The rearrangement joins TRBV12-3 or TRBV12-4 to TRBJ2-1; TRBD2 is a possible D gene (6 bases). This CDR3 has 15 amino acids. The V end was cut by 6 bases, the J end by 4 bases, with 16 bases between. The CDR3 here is CASSPGGPGYNEQFF. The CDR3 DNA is TGTGCCAGCAGCCCAGGAGGGCCGGGGTACAATGAGCAGTTCTTC.

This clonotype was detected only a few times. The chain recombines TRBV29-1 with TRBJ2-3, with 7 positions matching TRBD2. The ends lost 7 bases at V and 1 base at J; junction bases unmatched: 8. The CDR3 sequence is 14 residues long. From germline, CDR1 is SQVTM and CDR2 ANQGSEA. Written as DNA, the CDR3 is TGCAGCGCCCTAGCGGAGCCGCGCACAGATACGCAGTATTTT. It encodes CSALAEPRTDTQYF.

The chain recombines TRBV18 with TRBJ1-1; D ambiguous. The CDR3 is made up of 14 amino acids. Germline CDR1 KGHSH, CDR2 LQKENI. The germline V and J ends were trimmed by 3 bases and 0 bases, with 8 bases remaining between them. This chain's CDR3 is CASSPNWLNTEAFF. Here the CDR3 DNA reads TGTGCCAGCTCACCCAACTGGTTGAACACTGAAGCTTTCTTT. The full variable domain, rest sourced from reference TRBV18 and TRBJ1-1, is NAGVMQNPRHLVRRRGQEARLRCSPMKGHSHVYWYRQLPEEGLKFMVYLQKENIIDESGMPKERFSAEFPKEGPSILRIQQVVRGDSAAYFCASSPNWLNTEAFFGQGTRLTVV.